The next 24 T cell receptor beta chains were all read from a single sample in a study of beta chain features in type 1 diabetes. cDNA synthesis used the whole RNA isolate, giving expressed TCRB sequences. The data were produced by immunoSEQ multiplex PCR, yet TCRdb's version contains in-frame clones alone and is incomplete. The sample contains around 160,000 clones, nearly 50% of which appear only once. The sample consisted of Tregs from blood. The receptors derive from a man aged 18 to 29 in good health.

This chain uses TRBV9 with TRBJ1-1; no firm D call. Germline loops: CDR1 SGDLS, CDR2 YYNGEE. Between the trimmed V and J ends, which lost 3 bases and 5 bases, there was a span of 14 bases. The CDR3 sequence is 14 residues long. Written as DNA, the CDR3 is TGTGCCAGCAGCGCGCACCCCACGGGGACTGAAGCTTTCTTT. Protein sequence: CASSAHPTGTEAFF.

The chain links TRBV11-2 to TRBJ2-1; D may be TRBD2 (6 bases). CDR3 length: 15 amino acids. V lost 6 bases and J lost 3, with 15 bases in between. Germline CDR1 is SGHAT and CDR2 is FQNNGV. The CDR3 DNA reads as TGTGCCAGCAGAATGGCGGGACTTGGCTACAATGAGCAGTTCTTC. Translating it yields CASRMAGLGYNEQFF.

CDR3 in DNA: TGCGCCAGCAGCTTGGGGCAGTACAATGAGCAGTTCTTC. It yields the protein CASSLGQYNEQFF. The V and J genes are TRBV5-1 and TRBJ2-1; D is ambiguous. Germline V CDR1 and CDR2: SGHRS, YFSETQ. The V and J ends lost 0 bases and 4 bases respectively, with 5 bases between them. The CDR3 sequence is 13 residues long. The variable domain in full, with the rest retrieved from reference TRBV5-1 and TRBJ2-1, is KAGVTQTPRYLIKTRGQQVTLSCSPISGHRSVSWYQQTPGQGLQFLFEYFSETQRNKGNFPGRFSGRQFSNSRSEMNVSTLELGDSALYLCASSLGQYNEQFFGPGTRLTVL.

The rearrangement uses TRBV5-4 and TRBJ2-7; TRBD2 matches 7 bases. The germline gives CDR1 SGHNT, CDR2 YYREEE (reference sequence). V trimming: 2 bases; J trimming: 7 bases; junction bases outside the gene matches: 6. The CDR3 runs 13 residues. The CDR3 DNA sequence: TGTGCCAGCAGCTTAGTCGGGGGGTATGAGCAGTACTTC. It is translated as CASSLVGGYEQYF.

A few counts support this clone. The chain has TRBV7-2 and TRBJ1-1; 9 bases are shared with TRBD1. V shed 2 bases, J shed 4 bases, and the junction held 17 bases outside the gene matches. CDR1 and CDR2 from the germline V gene are SGHTA and FQGNSA. The CDR3 runs 19 residues. The DNA of the CDR3 is TGTGCCAGCAGCTTATCCCTCGGGACAGGGAAGGGAGGGAGCACTGAAGCTTTCTTT. Translated, it gives CASSLSLGTGKGGSTEAFF.

The chain uses TRBV5-4 and TRBJ2-3, with TRBD2 matching 9 bases. CDR1 SGHNT and CDR2 YYREEE come from the germline V gene (reference sequence). After removal of 0 bases from V and 2 bases from J, the junction contained 16 bases not matched to a gene. The CDR3 runs to 20 residues. The CDR3 region is CASSLGGRFLAGETTDTQYF. The DNA for the CDR3 is TGTGCCAGCAGCTTGGGCGGTAGGTTTTTAGCGGGAGAAACCACAGATACGCAGTATTTT.

The count of this clone is one. V usage is TRBV6-5 and J usage is TRBJ2-7, with TRBD1 matching 7 bases. The CDR3 consists of 16 residues. With 3 bases clipped from V and 3 bases from J, the junction kept 11 bases outside the gene matches. Germline V gene lookup returns CDR1 MNHEY and CDR2 SVGAGI. The CDR3 protein is CASSYKGAGRNYEQYF. The CDR3 nucleotides are TGTGCCAGCAGTTATAAGGGGGCCGGACGTAACTACGAGCAGTACTTC.

The chain has TRBV30 and TRBJ2-5, with a tentative D call TRBD2 (6 bases). Germline CDR1 GTSNPN, CDR2 SVGIG (reference sequence). Trimming stripped 2 bases from V and 1 base from J, with 14 bases between. The CDR3 has 15 amino acids. This CDR3 reads CAWSPTSTVQETQYF. The CDR3 DNA is TGTGCCTGGAGTCCGACTAGTACCGTCCAAGAGACCCAGTACTTC.

The rearrangement joins TRBV25-1 to TRBJ2-7, with 9 bases matching TRBD1. CDR3 size: 14 residues. Germline CDR1 and CDR2: MGHDK and SYGVNS. Trimming removed 4 bases from V and 4 bases from J; junction bases left unmatched: 5. CDR3 bases: TGTGCCAGCAGTGGCACACAGGGGGCTTACGAGCAGTACTTC. It encodes CASSGTQGAYEQYF.

The chain is built from TRBV7-9 and TRBJ1-1, with D hard to call. The CDR3 sequence is 12 residues long. Germline V gene sequence: CDR1 SEHNR, CDR2 FQNEAQ (reference sequence). Deletions cut 7 bases from V and 5 bases from J, with 11 bases between. For the CDR3, the DNA is TGTGCCAGCACTTTTCGGGAGACTGAAGCTTTCTTT. Protein: CASTFRETEAFF.

The J gene is TRBJ1-1, the V gene TRBV4-3; D uncertain. The length of the CDR3 is 13 residues. The V end was cut by 3 bases, the J end by 1 base, with 6 bases between. From germline, CDR1 is LGHNA and CDR2 YSLEER. The CDR3 bases are TGCGCCAGCAGCCATACTAGGAACACTGAAGCTTTCTTT. Protein sequence: CASSHTRNTEAFF.

The V and J genes are TRBV5-6 and TRBJ2-3; D is unresolved. V was trimmed by 2 bases and J by 5 bases, leaving 12 bases between them. Germline V gene sequence: CDR1 SGHDT, CDR2 YYEEEE. This CDR3 has 14 residues. CDR3 sequence reads: CASSFGPMRDTQYF. As DNA, the CDR3 is TGTGCCAGCAGCTTTGGGCCAATGAGAGATACGCAGTATTTT.

A few counts support this clone. The chain is built from TRBV5-1 and TRBJ1-5, with TRBD1 matching 7 bases. This CDR3 has 16 amino acids. V dropped 0 bases and J dropped 6; count of bases not matched to a gene: 9. From germline, CDR1 is SGHRS and CDR2 YFSETQ. The CDR3 loop is CASSLDLRDRGQPQHF. In DNA form, the CDR3 reads TGCGCCAGCAGCTTGGATTTGCGGGACAGAGGTCAGCCCCAGCATTTT.

This clone has only a few counts. V and J are TRBV30 and TRBJ1-1; unclear D gene. Germline values: CDR1 GTSNPN, CDR2 SVGIG (reference sequence). This CDR3 region has 13 residues. Trimming removed 4 bases at V and 7 bases at J, with 16 bases between. The CDR3 loop is CAWNRPPESEAFF. The CDR3 nucleotides are TGTGCCTGGAACCGCCCTCCGGAGAGTGAAGCTTTCTTT.

V and J are TRBV4-3 and TRBJ2-4; maybe TRBD1 (5 bases). Trimming removed 2 bases from V and 0 bases from J, with 11 bases in between. Germline assignment: CDR1 LGHNA and CDR2 YSLEER. There are 16 residues in the CDR3. CDR3 loop: CASSQRQSLAKNIQYF. The CDR3 DNA sequence: TGCGCCAGCAGCCAAAGACAGTCACTAGCCAAAAACATTCAGTACTTC.

This clone was recorded a few times. Written as DNA, the CDR3 is TGCGCCAGCAGCCCACGGGACGTACAGGGGACAGATACGCAGTATTTT. This encodes CASSPRDVQGTDTQYF. The J gene is TRBJ2-3, the V gene TRBV5-1, with TRBD1 identical over 7 bases. Germline V gives CDR1 SGHRS, CDR2 YFSETQ. With V trimmed by 4 bases and J by 3 bases, 11 bases remained unmatched. This CDR3 contains 16 residues.

The rearrangement links TRBV6-6 to TRBJ1-6; D may be TRBD1 (5 bases). This CDR3 comprises 13 residues. The V gene lost 2 bases and the J gene lost 9 bases, with 8 bases spanning the gap. Germline CDR1 is MNHNY and CDR2 is SVGAGI (reference sequence). DNA of the CDR3: TGTGCCAGCAGTTACGGGGGGGGTTCACCCCTCCACTTT. Translating gives CASSYGGGSPLHF.

The chain links TRBV28 to TRBJ1-2; TRBD1 aligns across 7 bases. J gave up 4 bases and V 8 bases, and 19 bases lay outside the gene matches. Germline-derived CDR1 and CDR2 are MDHEN and SYDVKM. This CDR3 spans 17 amino acids. The CDR3 is CASRRSGTALTGYGYTF. CDR3 DNA sequence: TGTGCCAGCCGGAGGTCCGGGACAGCTCTAACCGGCTATGGCTACACCTTC.

This clone was picked up one time. The J gene is TRBJ1-2, the V gene TRBV9; D is ambiguous. The V end lost 4 bases, the J end lost 7 bases, and 8 bases lay between the germline ends. The length of the CDR3 is 11 residues. Germline assignment: CDR1 SGDLS and CDR2 YYNGEE. The CDR3 DNA is TGTGCCAGCAGCCGCGGCAGTGGCTACACCTTC. Its translation: CASSRGSGYTF.

V gene TRBV28 combines with J gene TRBJ2-7; 8 bases line up with TRBD2. CDR1 is MDHEN and CDR2 is SYDVKM in the germline V gene. This CDR3 has 19 residues. V trimming: 3 bases; J trimming: 5 bases; junction bases outside the gene matches: 21. As DNA, the CDR3 is TGTGCCAGCAGTTTGGGAGTAGTTTGGGATAGCGGGATCGACCACGAGCAGTACTTC. Amino acids: CASSLGVVWDSGIDHEQYF. Full variable domain (rest looked up from reference TRBV28 and TRBJ2-7): DVKVTQSSRYLVKRTGEKVFLECVQDMDHENMFWYRQDPGLGLRLIYFSYDVKMKEKGDIPEGYSVSREKKERFSLILESASTNQTSMYLCASSLGVVWDSGIDHEQYFGPGTRLTVT.

The chain joins TRBV28 to TRBJ2-1, with TRBD2 as a possible D gene (7 bases). Germline V lookup: CDR1 MDHEN, CDR2 SYDVKM. The CDR3 spans 13 residues. V was trimmed by 8 bases and J by 9 bases, leaving 17 bases between them. The CDR3 sequence is CASSGGPLAEQFF. CDR3 DNA sequence: TGTGCCAGCTCGGGGGGCCCCCTCGCTGAGCAGTTCTTC.

This clone was seen a handful of times. The chain joins TRBV30 to TRBJ2-2; possible D gene TRBD1, 6 bases. Germline V gene sequence: CDR1 GTSNPN, CDR2 SVGIG (reference sequence). Between the trimmed V and J ends, which lost 5 bases and 4 bases, there was a span of 14 bases. CDR3 length: 14 residues. The CDR3 nucleotides read TGTGCCTGGCTGTCGGGACACCTCACCGGGGAGCTGTTTTTT. This codes for CAWLSGHLTGELFF.

This clone was found a few times. This chain uses TRBV6-6 with TRBJ2-7; TRBD1 is a possible D gene (6 bases). The CDR3 covers 15 residues. Trimming took 6 bases from V and 0 from J, leaving 15 bases between them. Per the germline V gene, CDR1 is MNHNY and CDR2 is SVGAGI (reference sequence). For the CDR3, the DNA is TGTGCCAGCAGCTCGGGACAAATGAGCTCCTACGAGCAGTACTTC. Its protein is CASSSGQMSSYEQYF.

This chain links TRBV7-2 with TRBJ1-5; D ambiguous. V dropped 1 base and J dropped 3 bases, with 13 bases sitting between them. This CDR3 has 16 amino acids. Germline assignment: CDR1 SGHTA and CDR2 FQGNSA. The chain's CDR3 is CASSLGARPNNQPQHF. The CDR3 DNA reads TGTGCCAGCAGCTTAGGGGCTCGACCGAACAATCAGCCCCAGCATTTT.